This T cell receptor beta chain derives from a study of radiation and T cells in renal cell carcinoma. Overall study findings and caveats: Baseline intratumoral clonotype presence is unknown without pretreatment biopsies. In blood, top tumor clones expanded by 2 weeks, shrinking by 4.

Specified time point: blood 4 weeks post-SBRT, at nephrectomy. Treatment noted: 15 Gy SBRT to primary tumor, nephrectomy 4 weeks later. Nephrectomy followed 15 Gy stereotactic body radiation by 4 weeks. Blood was sampled at baseline, 2 weeks and 4 weeks after SBRT. Method: immunoSEQ multiplex PCR; TCRdb's copy keeps in-frame clones and lacks some. The sample contains about 77,000 clones, over 65% of which appear only once. On this clone itself: Its antigen is currently unknown.

The germline V gene encodes CDR1 MNHEY and CDR2 SVGAGI. The CDR3 totals 15 residues. V gave up 6 bases and J gave up 2 bases, with 14 bases separating them. The receptor's source is a woman aged 60 to 75 with renal cell carcinoma. The sample consisted of blood, taken from a patient whose treatment included radiotherapy and nephrectomy. The rearrangement uses TRBV6-5 and TRBJ1-5; D is perhaps TRBD1 (5 bases). The CDR3 nucleotides are TGTGCCAGCAGAGTTACGGGGGGGGGCAATCAGCCCCAGCATTTT. This codes for CASRVTGGGNQPQHF.